This T cell receptor beta chain came from a study of shared clonotypes between healthy human individuals. This CDR3 comprises 13 residues. Deletions cut 4 bases from V and 0 bases from J, with 4 bases between. Germline V gene sequence: CDR1 LNHDA, CDR2 SQIVND (reference sequence). Assay used: immunoSEQ multiplex PCR; TCRdb lists only in-frame clones, some missing. The data hold about 480,000 clones, with 60% to 85% observed a single time. J is TRBJ2-1 and V is TRBV19; D is undetermined. Source material: PBMCs. This sequence originates from a middle-aged woman in good health. Some clones in this sample may be carry-over from other donors' samples. The DNA for the CDR3 is TGTGCCAGTAGTAAAACCTCCTACAATGAGCAGTTCTTC. Translation: CASSKTSYNEQFF.